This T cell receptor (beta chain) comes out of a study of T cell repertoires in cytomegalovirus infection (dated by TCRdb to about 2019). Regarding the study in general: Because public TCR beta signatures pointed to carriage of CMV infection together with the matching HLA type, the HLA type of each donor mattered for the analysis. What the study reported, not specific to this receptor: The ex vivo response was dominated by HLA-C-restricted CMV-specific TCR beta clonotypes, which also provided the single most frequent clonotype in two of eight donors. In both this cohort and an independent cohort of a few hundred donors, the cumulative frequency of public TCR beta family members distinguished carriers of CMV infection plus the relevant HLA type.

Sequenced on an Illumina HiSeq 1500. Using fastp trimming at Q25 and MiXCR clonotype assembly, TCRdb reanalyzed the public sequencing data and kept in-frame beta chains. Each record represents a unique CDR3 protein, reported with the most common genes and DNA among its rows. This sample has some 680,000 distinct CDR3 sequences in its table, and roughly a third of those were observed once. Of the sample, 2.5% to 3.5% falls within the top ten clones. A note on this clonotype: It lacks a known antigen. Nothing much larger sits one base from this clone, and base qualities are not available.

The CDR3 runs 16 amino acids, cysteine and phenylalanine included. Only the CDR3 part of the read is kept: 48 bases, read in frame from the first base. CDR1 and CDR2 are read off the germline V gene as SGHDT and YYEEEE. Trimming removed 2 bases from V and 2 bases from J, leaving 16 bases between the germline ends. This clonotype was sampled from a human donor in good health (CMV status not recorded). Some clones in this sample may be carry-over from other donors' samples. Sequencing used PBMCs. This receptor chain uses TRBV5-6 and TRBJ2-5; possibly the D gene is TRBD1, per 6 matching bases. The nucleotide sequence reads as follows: TGTGCCAGCAGCTTCCCCTCGACAGGACTTCAAGAGACCCAGTACTTC. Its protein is CASSFPSTGLQETQYF. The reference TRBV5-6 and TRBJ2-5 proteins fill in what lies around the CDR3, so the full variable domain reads DAGVTQSPTHLIKTRGQQVTLRCSPKSGHDTVSWYQQALGQGPQFIFQYYEEEERQRGNFPDRFSGHQFPNYSSELNVNALLLGDSALYLCASSFPSTGLQETQYFGPGTRLLVL.